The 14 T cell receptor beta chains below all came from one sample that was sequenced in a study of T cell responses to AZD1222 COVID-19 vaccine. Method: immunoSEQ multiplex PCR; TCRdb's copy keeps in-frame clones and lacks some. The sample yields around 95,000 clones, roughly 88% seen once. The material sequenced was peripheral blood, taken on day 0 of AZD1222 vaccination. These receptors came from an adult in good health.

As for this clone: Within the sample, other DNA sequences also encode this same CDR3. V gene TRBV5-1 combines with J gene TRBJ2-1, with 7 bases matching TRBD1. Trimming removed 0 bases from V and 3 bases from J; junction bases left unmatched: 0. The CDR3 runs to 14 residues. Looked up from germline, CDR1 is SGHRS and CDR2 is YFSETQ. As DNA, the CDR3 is TGCGCCAGCAGCTTGGGGGACAGCTACAATGAGCAGTTCTTC. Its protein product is CASSLGDSYNEQFF.

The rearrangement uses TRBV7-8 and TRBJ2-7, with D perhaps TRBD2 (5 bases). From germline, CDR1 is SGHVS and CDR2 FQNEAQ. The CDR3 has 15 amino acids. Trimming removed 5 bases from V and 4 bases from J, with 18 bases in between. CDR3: CASSITRSVSYEQYF. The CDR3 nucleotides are TGTGCCAGCAGCATAACTAGGAGCGTTTCTTACGAGCAGTACTTC.

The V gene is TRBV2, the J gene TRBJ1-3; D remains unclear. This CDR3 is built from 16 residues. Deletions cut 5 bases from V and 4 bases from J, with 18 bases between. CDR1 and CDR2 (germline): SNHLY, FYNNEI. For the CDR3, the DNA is TGTGCCAGCAGTCCCCATGGACGTGGCCAAGGAAACACCATATATTTT. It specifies CASSPHGRGQGNTIYF. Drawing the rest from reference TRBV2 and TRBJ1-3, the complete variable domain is EPEVTQTPSHQVTQMGQEVILRCVPISNHLYFYWYRQILGQKVEFLVSFYNNEISEKSEIFDDQFSVERPDGSNFTLKIRSTKLEDSAMYFCASSPHGRGQGNTIYFGEGSWLTVV.

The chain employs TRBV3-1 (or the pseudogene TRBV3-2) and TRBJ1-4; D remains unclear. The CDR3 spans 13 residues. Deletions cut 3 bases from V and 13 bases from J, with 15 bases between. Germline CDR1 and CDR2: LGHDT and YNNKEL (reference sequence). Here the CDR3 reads CASSQRGGVTLFF. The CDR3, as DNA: TGTGCCAGCAGCCAGAGAGGTGGTGTCACACTGTTTTTT.

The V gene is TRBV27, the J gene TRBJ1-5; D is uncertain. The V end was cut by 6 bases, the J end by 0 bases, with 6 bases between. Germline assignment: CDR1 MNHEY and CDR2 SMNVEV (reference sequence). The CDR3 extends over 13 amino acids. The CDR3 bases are TGTGCCAGCAGACCTTATAGCAATCAGCCCCAGCATTTT. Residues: CASRPYSNQPQHF.

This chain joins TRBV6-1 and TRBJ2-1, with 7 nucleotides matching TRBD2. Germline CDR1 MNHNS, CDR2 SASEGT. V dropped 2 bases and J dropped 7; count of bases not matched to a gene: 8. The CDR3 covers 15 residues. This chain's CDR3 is CASSELAGDSNEQFF. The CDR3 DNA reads TGTGCCAGCAGTGAACTCGCGGGAGATTCTAATGAGCAGTTCTTC.

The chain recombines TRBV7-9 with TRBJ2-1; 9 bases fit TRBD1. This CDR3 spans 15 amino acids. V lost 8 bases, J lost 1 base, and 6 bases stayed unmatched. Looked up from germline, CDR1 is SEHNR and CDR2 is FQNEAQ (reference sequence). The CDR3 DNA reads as TGTGCCAGCTTAGCCGGGACAGGGTCCTACAATGAGCAGTTCTTC. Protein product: CASLAGTGSYNEQFF.

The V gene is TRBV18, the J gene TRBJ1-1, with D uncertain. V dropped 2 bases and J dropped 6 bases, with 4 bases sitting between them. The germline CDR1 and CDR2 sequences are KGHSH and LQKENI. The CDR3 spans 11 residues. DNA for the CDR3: TGTGCCAGCTCACCATCTCCTGAAGCTTTCTTT. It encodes CASSPSPEAFF.

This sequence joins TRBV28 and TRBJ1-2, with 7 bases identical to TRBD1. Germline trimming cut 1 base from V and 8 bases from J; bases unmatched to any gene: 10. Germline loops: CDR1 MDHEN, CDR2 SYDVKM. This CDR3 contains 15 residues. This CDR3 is CASSLYGQDRKGYTF. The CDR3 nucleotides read TGTGCCAGCAGTTTATATGGACAGGACCGAAAGGGCTACACCTTC.

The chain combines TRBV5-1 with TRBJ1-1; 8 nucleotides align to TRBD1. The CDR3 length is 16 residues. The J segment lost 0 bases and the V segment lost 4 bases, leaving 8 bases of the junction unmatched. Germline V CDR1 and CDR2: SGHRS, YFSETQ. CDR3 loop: CASSLYTGGLNTEAFF. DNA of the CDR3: TGCGCCAGCAGCCTTTATACAGGGGGACTGAACACTGAAGCTTTCTTT. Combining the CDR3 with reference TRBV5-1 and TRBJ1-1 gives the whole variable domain KAGVTQTPRYLIKTRGQQVTLSCSPISGHRSVSWYQQTPGQGLQFLFEYFSETQRNKGNFPGRFSGRQFSNSRSEMNVSTLELGDSALYLCASSLYTGGLNTEAFFGQGTRLTVV.

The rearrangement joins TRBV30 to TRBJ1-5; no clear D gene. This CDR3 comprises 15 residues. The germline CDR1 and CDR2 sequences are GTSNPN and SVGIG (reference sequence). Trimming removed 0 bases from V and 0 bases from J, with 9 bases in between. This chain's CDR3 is CAWSVGSSSNQPQHF. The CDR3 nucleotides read TGTGCCTGGAGTGTCGGTTCAAGTAGCAATCAGCCCCAGCATTTT.

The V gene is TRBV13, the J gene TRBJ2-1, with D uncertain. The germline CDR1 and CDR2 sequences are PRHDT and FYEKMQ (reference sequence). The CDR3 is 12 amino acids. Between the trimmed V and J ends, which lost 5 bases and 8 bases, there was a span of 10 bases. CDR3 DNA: TGTGCCAGCAGCCAGGCTAGGGATGAGCAGTTCTTC. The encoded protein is CASSQARDEQFF.

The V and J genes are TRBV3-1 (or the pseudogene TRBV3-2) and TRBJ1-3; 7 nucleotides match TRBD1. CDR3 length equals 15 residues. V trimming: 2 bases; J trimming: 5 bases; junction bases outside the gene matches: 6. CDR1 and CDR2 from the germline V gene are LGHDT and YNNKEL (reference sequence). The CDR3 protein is CASSQRGQYRNTIYF. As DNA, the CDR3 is TGTGCCAGCAGCCAACGGGGACAGTACCGAAACACCATATATTTT.

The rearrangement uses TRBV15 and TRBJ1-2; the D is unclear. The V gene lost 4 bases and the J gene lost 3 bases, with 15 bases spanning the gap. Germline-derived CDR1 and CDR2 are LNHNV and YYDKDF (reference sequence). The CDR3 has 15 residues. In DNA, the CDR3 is TGTGCCACCAGCAATTCGATGGCTCTGGACTATGGCTACACCTTC. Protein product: CATSNSMALDYGYTF.